This TCR beta chain was obtained from a study of cytomegalovirus exposure and HLA in healthy donors. General study points: Within an earlier analysis, most TCR beta V segments proved productive either about 90% or about 30% of the time. Sequence variants that were highly shared formed a cluster that was likely a sequencing artifact.

Both 60 Vbeta primers and 13 Jbeta primers went into the PCR. This table comes from immunoSEQ multiplex PCR, and its TCRdb copy is limited to in-frame clones, with some not included. Seen here are 98,000 or so clones, approximately 80% observed once, and the top ten hold about 5.4%. With respect to this clone: The antigen is not known.

The CDR3 sequence is 17 residues long. Germline V gene data show CDR1 as LGHNA and CDR2 as YNFKEQ. The V gene end was trimmed by 4 bases and the J gene end by 5 bases; junction bases not matched to a gene: 10. This receptor was taken from a young woman in good health and CMV-seropositive. The chain has TRBV4-2 and TRBJ2-3; 12 bases agree with TRBD2. Sequenced material: PBMCs. The CDR3 region is CASSPSSTSGSGDTQYF. CDR3 nucleotide sequence: TGTGCCAGCAGCCCCTCCTCGACTAGCGGGAGTGGAGATACGCAGTATTTT.